Listed below are T cell receptor beta chains from one sample, sequenced in a study of hypomethylating agent response in myelodysplastic syndrome. Libraries were prepared by immunoSEQ multiplex PCR; TCRdb keeps only in-frame clonotypes and omits some of them. The sample yields 3,000 to 4,000 clones, around 79% seen once. The source was bone marrow, collected before or after starting hypomethylating agent treatment for myelodysplastic syndrome (not recorded which). These TCRs come from a human donor with myelodysplastic syndrome. Both conserved end residues are part of each CDR3. A D gene is named only where the DNA matches it firmly. Rows may omit the clone size; those that give it use once, few, many or a size class.

cdr3_aa	cdr3_nt	v_call	j_call	clone_size	d_call
CASSLSGGRLGEQFF	TGTGCCAGTAGTCTTAGCGGGGGGCGTTTAGGCGAGCAGTTCTTC	TRBV19	TRBJ2-1	NA	TRBD2
CASRVSQGLYGYTF	TGTGCCAGCAGGGTTTCTCAAGGGCTCTATGGCTACACCTTC	TRBV6-5	TRBJ1-2	once	NA
CSVETAETQYF	TGCAGCGTTGAAACCGCAGAGACCCAGTACTTC	TRBV29-1	TRBJ2-5	few	NA
CASSESGQGVASHRYEQYF	TGCGCCAGCAGTGAGTCGGGACAGGGGGTTGCCTCCCACCGTTACGAGCAGTACTTC	TRBV10-2	TRBJ2-7	NA	TRBD1
CASSRGGGAGEQYF	TGTGCCAGCAGTCGAGGAGGGGGGGCGGGCGAGCAGTACTTC	TRBV6-5	TRBJ2-7	NA	NA
CASRLGWGAEGNTIYF	TGTGCCAGCAGATTAGGATGGGGGGCGGAAGGAAACACCATATATTTT	TRBV11-2	TRBJ1-3	NA	NA
CASSSRRDTSGADTQYF	TGTGCCAGCAGCTCCCGTCGAGATACTAGCGGGGCCGATACGCAGTATTTT	TRBV13	TRBJ2-3	NA	TRBD2
CASSQRTGNYGYTF	TGCGCCAGCAGCCAAAGGACAGGGAACTATGGCTACACCTTC	TRBV5-1	TRBJ1-2	NA	TRBD1
CASSPDIYEQYF	TGTGCCAGCAGCCCGGACATTTACGAGCAGTACTTC	TRBV7-9	TRBJ2-7	NA	NA
CASSLGGHNEQFF	TGTGCCAGCAGCTTAGGGGGACATAATGAGCAGTTCTTC	TRBV11-3	TRBJ2-1	NA	NA
CASSPAAHEQYF	TGTGCCAGCTCACCCGCTGCCCACGAGCAGTACTTC	TRBV18	TRBJ2-7	NA	NA
CASSLDLGVTYEQYF	TGTGCCAGCAGCTTAGATCTAGGGGTCACCTACGAGCAGTACTTC	TRBV11-2	TRBJ2-7	NA	NA
CASSRHQPTGLTEAFF	TGCGCCAGCAGCCGCCATCAACCGACAGGGCTGACTGAAGCTTTCTTT	TRBV5-1	TRBJ1-1	NA	TRBD1
CAFTGAPFIASPLHF	TGTGCCTTTACAGGGGCCCCGTTCATAGCTTCACCCCTCCACTTT	TRBV30	TRBJ1-6	few	TRBD1
CASSLVRGRGEQFF	TGTGCCAGCAGCTTAGTTAGAGGGCGGGGTGAGCAGTTCTTC	TRBV11-3	TRBJ2-1	NA	NA
CASSWGQGAGELFF	TGTGCCAGCAGCTGGGGACAGGGGGCCGGGGAGCTGTTTTTT	TRBV11-2	TRBJ2-2	NA	TRBD1
CAWSVGGVLYEQYF	TGTGCCTGGAGTGTGGGGGGGGTCCTATACGAGCAGTACTTC	TRBV30	TRBJ2-7	NA	TRBD2
CASSSLSPSEKLFF	TGTGCCAGCAGTTCCCTGTCCCCTTCGGAAAAACTGTTTTTT	TRBV27	TRBJ1-4	NA	NA
CAWRTEPYEQYF	TGTGCCTGGAGGACGGAACCCTACGAGCAGTACTTC	TRBV30	TRBJ2-7	NA	NA
CASSSNRDYGYTF	TGTGCCAGCAGTTCAAACAGGGATTATGGCTACACCTTC	TRBV6-1	TRBJ1-2	NA	NA
CASSNIGNTIYF	TGTGCCAGTAGTAATATCGGAAACACCATATATTTT	TRBV19	TRBJ1-3	NA	NA
CASSRPVGTIEQYF	TGTGCCAGCAGCAGACCCGTTGGGACTATCGAGCAGTACTTC	TRBV2	TRBJ2-7	NA	TRBD2